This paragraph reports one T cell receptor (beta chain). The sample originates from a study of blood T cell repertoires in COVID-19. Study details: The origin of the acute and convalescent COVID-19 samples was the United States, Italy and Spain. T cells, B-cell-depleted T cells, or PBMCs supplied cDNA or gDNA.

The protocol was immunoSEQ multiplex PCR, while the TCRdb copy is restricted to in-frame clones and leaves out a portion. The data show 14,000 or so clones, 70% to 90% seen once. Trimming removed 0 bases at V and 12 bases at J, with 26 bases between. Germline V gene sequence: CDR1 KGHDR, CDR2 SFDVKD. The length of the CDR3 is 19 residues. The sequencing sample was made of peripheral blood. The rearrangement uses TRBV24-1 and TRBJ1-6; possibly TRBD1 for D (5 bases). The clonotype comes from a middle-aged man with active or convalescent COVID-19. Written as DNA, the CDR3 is TGTGCCACCAGTGATTTGTGGGCCCCCCAGAAGACAGAAATTTTACCCCTCCACTTT. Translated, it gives CATSDLWAPQKTEILPLHF.